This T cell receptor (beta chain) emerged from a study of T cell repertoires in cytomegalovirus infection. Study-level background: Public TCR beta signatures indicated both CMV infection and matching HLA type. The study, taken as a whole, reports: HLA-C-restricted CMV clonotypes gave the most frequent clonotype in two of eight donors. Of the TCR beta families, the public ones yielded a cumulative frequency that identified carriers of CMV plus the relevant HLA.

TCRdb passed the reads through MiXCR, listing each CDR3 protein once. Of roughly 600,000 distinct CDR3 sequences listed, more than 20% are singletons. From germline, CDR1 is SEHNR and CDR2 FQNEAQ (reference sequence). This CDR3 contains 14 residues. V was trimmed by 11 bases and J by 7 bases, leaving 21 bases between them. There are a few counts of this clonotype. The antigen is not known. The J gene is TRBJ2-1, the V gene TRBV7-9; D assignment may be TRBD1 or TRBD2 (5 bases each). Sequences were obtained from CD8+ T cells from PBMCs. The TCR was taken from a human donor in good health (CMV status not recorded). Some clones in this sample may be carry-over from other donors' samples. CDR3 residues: CALEGDRSGNEQFF. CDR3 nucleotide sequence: TGTGCCTTAGAAGGGGACCGGTCGGGGAATGAGCAGTTCTTC.